This is a list of T cell receptor beta chains from one sample in a study of response to subunit inactivated influenza vaccine. MiXCR, run by TCRdb on the RT-PCR reads, gives a single entry per CDR3 protein. The sample yields about 570,000 distinct CDR3 sequences, about 11% seen once. These records were also assigned to another study, of T cells expressing NK-cell markers.

Source: PBMCs from blood, taken on the day of vaccination. These receptors originate from a middle-aged man who received an inactivated influenza vaccine. The CDR3 runs from the conserved cysteine through the conserved F or W. A D gene is named only where the DNA matches it firmly. For some rows the clone size is stated as once, few or many, or as a class when expanded; others skip it.

V,size,J,D,DNA,CDR3
TRBV10-3,.,TRBJ2-7,TRBD1,TGTGCCATCAGGACAGGGGGAGAGCAGTACTTC,CAIRTGGEQYF
TRBV10-3,.,TRBJ2-1,.,TGTGCCATCAGTGATCAGGGGAATGAGCAGTTCTTC,CAISDQGNEQFF
TRBV5-1,many,TRBJ2-7,.,TGCGCCAGCAGCTACGGAAAAAGCTCCTACGAGCAGTACTTC,CASSYGKSSYEQYF
TRBV12-3/TRBV12-4,few,TRBJ1-3,.,TGTGCCAGCAGGGGTAGCACCTCTGGAAACACCATATATTTT,CASRGSTSGNTIYF
TRBV25-1,.,TRBJ2-7,TRBD2,TGTGCCAGCAGTGACCCCGCGGGGGTGACCTACGAGCAGTACTTC,CASSDPAGVTYEQYF
TRBV20-1,few,TRBJ2-3,.,TGCAGTGCCCTCCCGGGACACAACACAGATACGCAGTATTTT,CSALPGHNTDTQYF
TRBV6-2/TRBV6-3,few,TRBJ2-7,.,TGTGCCAGCAGTTATACGGCAGGGGACGCCTACGAGCAGTACTTC,CASSYTAGDAYEQYF
TRBV7-2,.,TRBJ1-2,.,TGTGCCAGCAGCCCAATGGACGGTAACTATGGCTACACCTTC,CASSPMDGNYGYTF
TRBV5-4,few,TRBJ2-2,.,TGTGCCAGCAGTCAGGAGGTCGGGGAGCTGTTTTTT,CASSQEVGELFF
TRBV3-1,.,TRBJ2-5,.,TGTGCCAGCAGCCGACGGACGGCACAAGAGACCCAGTACTTC,CASSRRTAQETQYF
TRBV12-3/TRBV12-4,.,TRBJ2-3,.,TGTGCCAGCAGTTTAGCAGACACAGATACGCAGTATTTT,CASSLADTDTQYF
TRBV5-6,.,TRBJ1-2,TRBD1,TGTGCCAGCAGCTTAAGAGGGACAGCACTCTTTAACTATGGCTACACCTTC,CASSLRGTALFNYGYTF
TRBV5-5,many,TRBJ2-1,TRBD2,TGTGCCAGCAGCTTCCCCGGGACTAGCGGGAGCACCAATGAGCAGTTCTTC,CASSFPGTSGSTNEQFF
TRBV5-4,.,TRBJ1-1,.,TGTGCCAGCAGCCTCTATACCGCTAGGGACACTGAAGCTTTCTTT,CASSLYTARDTEAFF
TRBV5-1,many,TRBJ1-2,.,TGCGCCAGCAGCCCGGACGGGGTTGGCTACACCTTC,CASSPDGVGYTF
TRBV4-1,few,TRBJ2-7,.,TGCGCCAGCAGCCGACGGACTATCGGGGTATCCTACGAGCAGTACTTC,CASSRRTIGVSYEQYF
TRBV20-1,few,TRBJ2-3,TRBD2,TGCAGTGCTAGGGGGACTAGCGGGAGTTCGACAGATACGCAGTATTTT,CSARGTSGSSTDTQYF
TRBV29-1,few,TRBJ2-5,.,TGCAGCGTTGATCCAATGCAGTTGGAGACCCAGTACTTC,CSVDPMQLETQYF
TRBV5-1,few,TRBJ2-1,TRBD1,TGCGCCAGCAGTTACCGGACAGGGCCGAACAATGAGCAGTTCTTC,CASSYRTGPNNEQFF
TRBV14,many,TRBJ2-1,TRBD1,TGTGCCAGCAGCAAACACCCGGGACATCAGGGGGTGCAGTTCTTC,CASSKHPGHQGVQFF
TRBV18,few,TRBJ2-1,TRBD2,TGTGCCAGCTCACGCCGAGCGGGGGGGTACAATGAGCAGTTCTTC,CASSRRAGGYNEQFF
TRBV28,many,TRBJ1-2,TRBD1,TGTGCCAGCATTCCGGGACAGGGGAACTATGGCTACACCTTC,CASIPGQGNYGYTF
TRBV12-3/TRBV12-4,few,TRBJ1-1,.,TGTGCCAGCAGTCCGCGGAGGGGTCGGGGCTGGGAAGCTTTCTTT,CASSPRRGRGWEAFF
TRBV6-1,few,TRBJ2-7,.,TGTGCCAGCACCCACTCCGGGGGATCTAGCGTCCACGAGCAGTACTTC,CASTHSGGSSVHEQYF
TRBV28,.,TRBJ1-1,TRBD1,TGTGCCAGCAGTTTACGGACAGGGCCCGGTGAAGCTTTCTTT,CASSLRTGPGEAFF
TRBV5-1,.,TRBJ1-5,TRBD1,TGCGCCAGCAGCTTGGAAGGGGGCGTGGGACAGCCCCAGCATTTT,CASSLEGGVGQPQHF
TRBV12-3/TRBV12-4,few,TRBJ2-5,TRBD1,TGTGCCAGCGGGACAGCCCAAGAGACCCAGTACTTC,CASGTAQETQYF
TRBV7-2,.,TRBJ2-5,TRBD2,TGTGCCAGCAGCACTCTAGCGGGAGGGCCGAAGACCCAGTACTTC,CASSTLAGGPKTQYF
TRBV29-1,.,TRBJ2-2,.,TGCAGCGTTGAAGATCGAACAGGGAGGAACACCGGGGAGCTGTTTTTT,CSVEDRTGRNTGELFF
TRBV7-9,.,TRBJ2-5,.,TGTGCCAGCACCCCATGGCGACAGGCGTACCAAGAGACCCAGTACTTC,CASTPWRQAYQETQYF
TRBV2,.,TRBJ2-5,.,TGTGCCAGCAGTGAATTACAGGGTGAGACCCAGTACTTC,CASSELQGETQYF
TRBV4-3,few,TRBJ2-7,.,TGCGCCAGCAGCCACCCAGGGCGGGGGCCGTACGAGCAGTACTTC,CASSHPGRGPYEQYF
TRBV6-1,few,TRBJ1-6,TRBD1,TGTGCCAGCAGTGAACTACAGGGGAATTCACCCCTCCACTTT,CASSELQGNSPLHF
TRBV20-1,.,TRBJ2-5,TRBD2,TGCAGTGCTGACCCCTGGCGGGGGCAAGAGACCCAGTACTTC,CSADPWRGQETQYF
TRBV4-2,.,TRBJ2-6,.,TGTGCCAGCAGCCAAGATCCAGTGGCGGGGGCCAACGTCCTGACTTTC,CASSQDPVAGANVLTF
TRBV28,many,TRBJ1-5,TRBD1,TGTGCCAGCAGTGCCTACCTGGGACAGGGCGCATATAGCAATCAGCCCCAGCATTTT,CASSAYLGQGAYSNQPQHF
TRBV7-2,few,TRBJ2-4,TRBD2,TGTGCCAGCAGCTTATCTAGGGAGGGGAACATTCAGTACTTC,CASSLSREGNIQYF
TRBV4-3,.,TRBJ2-7,.,TGCGCCAGCAGCCAAGATTGGGCCAGGGAAATATCCTACGAGCAGTACTTC,CASSQDWAREISYEQYF
TRBV7-2,few,TRBJ2-7,.,TGTGCCAGCAGCTTAGAACGGCGGTACGAGCAGTACTTC,CASSLERRYEQYF
TRBV6-5,.,TRBJ1-5,.,TGTGCCAGCAGTTACAGCGGGTTTCATCAGCCCCAGCATTTT,CASSYSGFHQPQHF